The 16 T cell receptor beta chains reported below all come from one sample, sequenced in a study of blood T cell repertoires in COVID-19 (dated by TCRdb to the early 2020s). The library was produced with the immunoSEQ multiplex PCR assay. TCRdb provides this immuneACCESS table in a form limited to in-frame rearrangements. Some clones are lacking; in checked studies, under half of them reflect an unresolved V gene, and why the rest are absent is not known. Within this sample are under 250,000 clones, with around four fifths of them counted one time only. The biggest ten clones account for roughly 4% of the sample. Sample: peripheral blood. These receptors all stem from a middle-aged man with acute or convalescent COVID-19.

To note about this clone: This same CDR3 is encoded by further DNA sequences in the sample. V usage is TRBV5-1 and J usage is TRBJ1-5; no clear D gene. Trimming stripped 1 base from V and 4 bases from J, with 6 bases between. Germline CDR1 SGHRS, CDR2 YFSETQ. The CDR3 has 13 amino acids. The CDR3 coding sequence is TGCGCCAGCAGCTTGTCCGGGAATCAGCCCCAGCATTTT. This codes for CASSLSGNQPQHF. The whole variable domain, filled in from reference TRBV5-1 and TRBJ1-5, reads KAGVTQTPRYLIKTRGQQVTLSCSPISGHRSVSWYQQTPGQGLQFLFEYFSETQRNKGNFPGRFSGRQFSNSRSEMNVSTLELGDSALYLCASSLSGNQPQHFGDGTRLSIL.

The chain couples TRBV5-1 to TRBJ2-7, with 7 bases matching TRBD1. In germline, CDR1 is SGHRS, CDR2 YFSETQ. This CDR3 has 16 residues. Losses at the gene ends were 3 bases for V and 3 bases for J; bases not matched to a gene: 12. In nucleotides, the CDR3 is TGCGCCAGCAGCTCTTCGTTCGGACAGGCTCGCTACGAGCAGTACTTC. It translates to CASSSSFGQARYEQYF.

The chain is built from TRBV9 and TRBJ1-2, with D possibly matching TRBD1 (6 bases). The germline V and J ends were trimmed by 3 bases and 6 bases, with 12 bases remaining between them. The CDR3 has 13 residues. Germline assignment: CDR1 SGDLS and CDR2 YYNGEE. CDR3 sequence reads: CASSDGGPDGYTF. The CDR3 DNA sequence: TGTGCCAGCAGCGACGGGGGGCCCGATGGCTACACCTTC.

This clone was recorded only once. This CDR3 reads CASTNGVSSGNTIYF. In DNA, the CDR3 is TGCGCCAGCACAAACGGGGTTTCCTCTGGAAACACCATATATTTT. The chain carries TRBV5-1 and TRBJ1-3; D is unresolved. The CDR3 covers 15 residues. The germline V gene encodes CDR1 SGHRS and CDR2 YFSETQ. Trimming took off 6 bases at V and 0 bases at J, with 13 bases between the two ends.

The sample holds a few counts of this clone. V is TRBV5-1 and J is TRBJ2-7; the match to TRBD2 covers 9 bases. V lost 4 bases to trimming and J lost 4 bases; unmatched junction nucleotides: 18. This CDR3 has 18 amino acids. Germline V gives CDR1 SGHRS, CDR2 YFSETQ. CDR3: CASSLTSGEPKLNYEQYF. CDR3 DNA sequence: TGCGCCAGCAGCCTGACTAGCGGAGAACCAAAGCTAAATTACGAGCAGTACTTC.

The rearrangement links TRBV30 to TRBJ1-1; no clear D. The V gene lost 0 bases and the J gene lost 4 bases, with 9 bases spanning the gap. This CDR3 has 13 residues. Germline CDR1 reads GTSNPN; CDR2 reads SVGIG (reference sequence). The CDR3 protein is CAWSVQSATEAFF. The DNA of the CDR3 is TGTGCCTGGAGTGTACAGAGTGCCACTGAAGCTTTCTTT.

CDR3 DNA: TGCGCCAGCAGCTTTACTGCGGGGGTAGGAGAGACCCAGTACTTC. Translation gives CASSFTAGVGETQYF. The rearrangement uses TRBV5-1 and TRBJ2-5, with 7 nucleotides matching TRBD2. After removal of 2 bases from V and 4 bases from J, the junction contained 8 bases not matched to a gene. This CDR3 contains 15 residues. CDR1 is SGHRS, CDR2 YFSETQ, per germline.

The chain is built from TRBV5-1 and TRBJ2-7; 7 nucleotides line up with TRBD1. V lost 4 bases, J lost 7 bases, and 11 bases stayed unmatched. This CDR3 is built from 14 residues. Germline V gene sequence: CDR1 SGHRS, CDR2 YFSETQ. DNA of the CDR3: TGCGCCAGCAGCGGGAAGACAGGGAGCTATGAGCAGTACTTC. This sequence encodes CASSGKTGSYEQYF.

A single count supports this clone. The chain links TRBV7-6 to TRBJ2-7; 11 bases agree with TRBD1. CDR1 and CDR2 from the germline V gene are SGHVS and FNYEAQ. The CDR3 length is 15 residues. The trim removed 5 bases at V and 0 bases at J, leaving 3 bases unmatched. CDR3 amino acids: CASSLGTGGSYEQYF. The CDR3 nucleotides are TGTGCCAGCAGCCTCGGGACAGGGGGCTCCTACGAGCAGTACTTC.

CDR3: CASSQVQGETQYF. The CDR3 coding sequence is TGCGCCAGCAGCCAAGTACAGGGTGAGACCCAGTACTTC. V and J are TRBV4-1 and TRBJ2-5; maybe TRBD1 (6 bases). This CDR3 region has 13 residues. V dropped 1 base and J dropped 5 bases, with 8 bases sitting between them. Germline CDR1 MGHRA, CDR2 YSYEKL.

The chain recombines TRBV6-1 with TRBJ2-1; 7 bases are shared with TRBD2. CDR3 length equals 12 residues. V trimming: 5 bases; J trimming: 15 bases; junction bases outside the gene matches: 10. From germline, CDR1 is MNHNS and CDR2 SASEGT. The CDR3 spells CASSTNSGQGFF. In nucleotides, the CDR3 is TGTGCCAGCAGTACAAATAGCGGGCAGGGGTTCTTC.

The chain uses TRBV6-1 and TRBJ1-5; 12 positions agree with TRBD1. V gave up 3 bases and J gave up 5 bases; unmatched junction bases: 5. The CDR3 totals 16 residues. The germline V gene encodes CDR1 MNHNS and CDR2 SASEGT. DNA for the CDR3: TGTGCCAGCAGTGATGGGACAGGGGGCCTCGATCAGCCCCAGCATTTT. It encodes CASSDGTGGLDQPQHF.

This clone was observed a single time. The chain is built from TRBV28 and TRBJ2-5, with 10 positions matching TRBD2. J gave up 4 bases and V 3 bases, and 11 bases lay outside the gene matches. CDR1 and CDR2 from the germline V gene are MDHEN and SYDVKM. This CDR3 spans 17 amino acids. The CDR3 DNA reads TGTGCCAGCAGTTTGCGCCCTAGCGGGAGATCGGTAGAGACCCAGTACTTC. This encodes CASSLRPSGRSVETQYF.

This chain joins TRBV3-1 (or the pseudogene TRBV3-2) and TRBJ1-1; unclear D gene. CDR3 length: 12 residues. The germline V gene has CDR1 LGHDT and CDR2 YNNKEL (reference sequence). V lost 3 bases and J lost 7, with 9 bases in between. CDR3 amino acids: CASSHNRDEAFF. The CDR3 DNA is TGTGCCAGCAGCCACAACCGGGATGAAGCTTTCTTT.

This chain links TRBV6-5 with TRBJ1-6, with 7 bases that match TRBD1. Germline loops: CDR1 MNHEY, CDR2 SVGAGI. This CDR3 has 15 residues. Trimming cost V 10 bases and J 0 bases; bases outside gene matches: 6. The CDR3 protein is CATVQGSSYNSPLHF. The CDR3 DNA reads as TGTGCCACAGTACAGGGGAGCTCCTATAATTCACCCCTCCACTTT.

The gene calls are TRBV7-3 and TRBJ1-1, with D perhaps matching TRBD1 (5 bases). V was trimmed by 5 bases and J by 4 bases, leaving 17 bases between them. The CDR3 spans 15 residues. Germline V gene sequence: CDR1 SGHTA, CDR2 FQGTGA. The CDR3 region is CASSPMGGVGTEAFF. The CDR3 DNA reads TGTGCCAGCAGCCCAATGGGGGGAGTAGGCACTGAAGCTTTCTTT.